This T cell receptor (beta chain) came from a study of breast tumors, draining lymph nodes, adjacent tissues. Study findings and constraints: Tumor repertoires ranked between lymph nodes and nontumor tissue in diversity, with V and J gene preferences.

Trimming removed 2 bases from V and 2 bases from J; junction bases left unmatched: 3. The CDR3 consists of 15 residues. Germline assignment: CDR1 SGDLS and CDR2 YYNGEE. Axillary draining lymph nodes of breast cancer patients supplied the node samples. This clonotype has ten or more counts. Its cognate antigen is unknown. From the multiplex PCR reads, TCRdb called clonotypes with MiXCR, one entry per CDR3 protein. The repertoire has approximately 230,000 distinct CDR3 sequences, under 35% of them found once; the top ten carry approximately 3.6%. This TCR derives from a female donor with breast cancer. Some clones in this sample may be carry-over from other donors' samples. Source material: axillary lymph node tissue. V gene TRBV9 combines with J gene TRBJ2-1; 8 bases map to TRBD2. CDR3 loop: CASSVGGGTYNEQFF. As DNA, the CDR3 is TGTGCCAGCAGCGTCGGGGGGGGAACCTACAATGAGCAGTTCTTC.